One sample yielded the 11 T cell receptor beta chains listed below, sequenced in a study of blood T cell repertoires in COVID-19. Measured with immunoSEQ multiplex PCR; TCRdb has only the in-frame clones, and not every one. The table has some 180,000 clones, around 89% seen once. Sequenced input: peripheral blood. The receptors were gathered from a man aged 35 to 55 with active or convalescent COVID-19.

The chain is built from TRBV6-5 and TRBJ1-5; maybe TRBD1 (5 bases). Germline V gene data show CDR1 as MNHEY and CDR2 as SVGAGI. V lost 7 bases and J lost 5, with 9 bases in between. The CDR3 is 12 amino acids. CDR3 DNA: TGTGCCAGCAAGGCCAGGGATCAGCCCCAGCATTTT. It codes for CASKARDQPQHF.

This rearrangement joins TRBV19 to TRBJ2-7; TRBD2 might be the D (5 bases). The V end was cut by 4 bases, the J end by 3 bases, with 10 bases between. The CDR3 length is 13 residues. Germline values: CDR1 LNHDA, CDR2 SQIVND (reference sequence). The CDR3 DNA sequence: TGTGCCAGTAGTAGTGCTAGCTTCTACGAGCAGTACTTC. The encoded protein is CASSSASFYEQYF.

The chain recombines TRBV7-6 with TRBJ1-2, with 9 bases identical to TRBD1. V trimming: 1 base; J trimming: 7 bases; junction bases outside the gene matches: 13. Germline assignment: CDR1 SGHVS and CDR2 FNYEAQ. This CDR3 is built from 17 residues. This CDR3 is CASSLVNPGTGPSGYTF. In DNA form, the CDR3 reads TGTGCCAGCAGCTTAGTAAACCCCGGGACAGGGCCATCTGGCTACACCTTC. Based on the CDR3 plus reference TRBV7-6 and TRBJ1-2, the full variable domain is GAGVSQSPRYKVTKRGQDVALRCDPISGHVSLYWYRQALGQGPEFLTYFNYEAQQDKSGLPNDRFSAERPEGSISTLTIQRTEQRDSAMYRCASSLVNPGTGPSGYTFGSGTRLTVV.

The chain is built from TRBV13 and TRBJ1-1; tentatively, D is TRBD1 (6 bases). There are 17 residues in the CDR3. Trimming removed 5 bases at V and 1 base at J, with 20 bases between. The germline CDR1 and CDR2 sequences are PRHDT and FYEKMQ (reference sequence). CDR3 sequence: CASSIPLPSGANTEAFF. CDR3 DNA: TGTGCCAGCAGCATACCCTTACCCTCAGGGGCGAACACTGAAGCTTTCTTT.

J is TRBJ1-2 and V is TRBV19, with D unresolved. The germline V and J ends were trimmed by 5 bases and 0 bases, with 19 bases remaining between them. The germline CDR1 and CDR2 sequences are LNHDA and SQIVND (reference sequence). This CDR3 has 17 residues. The CDR3: CASSLPKGVKTNYGYTF. In nucleotides, the CDR3 is TGTGCCAGTAGTCTGCCTAAGGGAGTAAAGACTAACTATGGCTACACCTTC.

Here the CDR3 reads CASRQGLGTIETQYF. The CDR3 DNA reads TGTGCCAGTAGGCAGGGACTAGGTACGATAGAGACCCAGTACTTC. The chain links TRBV19 to TRBJ2-5; 8 bases map to TRBD2. V dropped 6 bases and J dropped 4; count of bases not matched to a gene: 10. The CDR3 is made up of 15 amino acids. Germline CDR1 LNHDA, CDR2 SQIVND (reference sequence).

The J gene is TRBJ1-1, the V gene TRBV7-2; 7 nucleotides agree with TRBD1. Germline V gene lookup returns CDR1 SGHTA and CDR2 FQGNSA. CDR3 length: 14 amino acids. V shed 2 bases, J shed 3 bases, and the junction held 3 bases outside the gene matches. Written as DNA, the CDR3 is TGTGCCAGCAGCTTACTACAGGGGTACACTGAAGCTTTCTTT. This codes for CASSLLQGYTEAFF. The complete variable domain, with remaining parts taken from reference TRBV7-2 and TRBJ1-1, reads GAGVSQSPSNKVTEKGKDVELRCDPISGHTALYWYRQSLGQGLEFLIYFQGNSAPDKSGLPSDRFSAERTGGSVSTLTIQRTQQEDSAVYLCASSLLQGYTEAFFGQGTRLTVV.

V usage is TRBV28 and J usage is TRBJ1-5, with D possibly being TRBD1 (5 bases). The length of the CDR3 is 18 residues. Trimming left V 6 bases short and J 5 bases short, with 26 bases between. Germline V gene data show CDR1 as MDHEN and CDR2 as SYDVKM. CDR3 sequence (DNA): TGTGCCAGCAGCCACGGATGGGGTGAAGGGGCAACCTATCAGCCCCAGCATTTT. Its protein is CASSHGWGEGATYQPQHF.

This chain connects TRBV7-3 to TRBJ2-1, with D tentatively TRBD2 (6 bases). Trimming pared 8 bases from V and 7 bases from J, leaving 18 bases between. This CDR3 comprises 14 residues. CDR1 and CDR2 (germline): SGHTA, FQGTGA. This CDR3 is CASSVGGRKNEQFF. CDR3 sequence (DNA): TGTGCCAGCTCGGTAGGAGGGCGCAAGAATGAGCAGTTCTTC.

The chain recombines TRBV29-1 with TRBJ1-4, with 10 bases aligning to TRBD1. The CDR3 spans 17 residues. Germline V gene lookup returns CDR1 SQVTM and CDR2 ANQGSEA. After removal of 6 bases from V and 1 base from J, the junction contained 11 bases not matched to a gene. The CDR3 nucleotides read TGCAGCGTCCGTCCGGGACAGGGGCGAATAACTAATGAAAAACTGTTTTTT. Residues: CSVRPGQGRITNEKLFF.

The rearrangement joins TRBV6-2 or TRBV6-3 to TRBJ2-1; D is ambiguous. The CDR3 spans 15 residues. Germline V gene data show CDR1 as MNHEY and CDR2 as SVGEGT. V was shortened by 3 bases and J by 4 bases, with 13 bases between the two germline ends. This CDR3 is CASSYTPVIYNEQFF. In DNA form, the CDR3 reads TGTGCCAGCAGTTATACACCTGTTATTTACAATGAGCAGTTCTTC.